The rows below give T cell receptor beta chains drawn from one sample of a study of beta chain features in type 1 diabetes. Assay used: immunoSEQ multiplex PCR; TCRdb lists only in-frame clones, some missing. The profile shows about 180,000 clones, roughly 7.1% of them singletons. The sample was central memory CD4+ T cells from blood. Every receptor here comes from a middle-aged woman with type 1 diabetes. The CDR3 runs from the conserved cysteine through the conserved F or W. Fields, in order: clone size, D gene, J gene, V gene, CDR3 DNA, CDR3 protein. D genes are given only for firm matches. Not all rows give a size; the values are once, few, many and, for expanded clones, a class.

clone_size: NA; d_call: NA; j_call: TRBJ1-2; v_call: TRBV4-3; cdr3_nt: TGCGCCAGCAGCCAAGAGGGCAGGTCTGGCTACACCTTC; cdr3_aa: CASSQEGRSGYTF
clone_size: NA; d_call: TRBD1; j_call: TRBJ1-1; v_call: TRBV5-1; cdr3_nt: TGCGCCAGCAGCTTACAGGGGTCTGAAGCTTTCTTT; cdr3_aa: CASSLQGSEAFF
clone_size: NA; d_call: TRBD2; j_call: TRBJ2-1; v_call: TRBV11-2; cdr3_nt: TGTGCCAGCACCATCGGGCGGGGAGGGCTCGATGAGCAGTTCTTC; cdr3_aa: CASTIGRGGLDEQFF
clone_size: NA; d_call: TRBD1; j_call: TRBJ1-1; v_call: TRBV7-3; cdr3_nt: TGTGCCAGCAGCTTGGCCCGGACAGGGAACACTGAAGCTTTCTTT; cdr3_aa: CASSLARTGNTEAFF
clone_size: NA; d_call: NA; j_call: TRBJ1-1; v_call: TRBV5-8; cdr3_nt: TGTGCCAGCAGCTTGGACAGGTTGAGGACTGAAGCTTTCTTT; cdr3_aa: CASSLDRLRTEAFF
clone_size: few; d_call: TRBD2; j_call: TRBJ2-7; v_call: TRBV18; cdr3_nt: TGTGCCAGCTCACCATGGGTGGGCGGGAGCTCCTACGAGCAGTACTTC; cdr3_aa: CASSPWVGGSSYEQYF
clone_size: NA; d_call: TRBD1; j_call: TRBJ2-7; v_call: TRBV19; cdr3_nt: TGTGCCAGTAGTCGTTCGGGACAGACCTACGAGCAGTACTTC; cdr3_aa: CASSRSGQTYEQYF
clone_size: few; d_call: NA; j_call: TRBJ1-5; v_call: TRBV19; cdr3_nt: TGTGCCAGTAGTATAACAGGGCTGCCCCAGCATTTT; cdr3_aa: CASSITGLPQHF
clone_size: few; d_call: NA; j_call: TRBJ1-1; v_call: TRBV28; cdr3_nt: TGTGCCAGCAGTTCTTCCCAGTCTAACACTGAAGCTTTCTTT; cdr3_aa: CASSSSQSNTEAFF
clone_size: NA; d_call: TRBD1; j_call: TRBJ1-2; v_call: TRBV7-2; cdr3_nt: TGTGCCAGCATACAGGGGGAGTATGGCTACACCTTC; cdr3_aa: CASIQGEYGYTF
clone_size: few; d_call: NA; j_call: TRBJ2-2; v_call: TRBV13; cdr3_nt: TGTGCCAGCAGCCACAATCGCGGGACTAACACCGGGGAGCTGTTTTTT; cdr3_aa: CASSHNRGTNTGELFF
clone_size: few; d_call: NA; j_call: TRBJ1-2; v_call: TRBV4-3; cdr3_nt: TGCGCCAGCAGCCAAGACGGGATCCTAGGAGGCTACACCTTC; cdr3_aa: CASSQDGILGGYTF
clone_size: NA; d_call: TRBD2; j_call: TRBJ2-1; v_call: TRBV5-1; cdr3_nt: TGCGCCAGCAGCTTGGGACTAGCGGGAGAGAGTGAGCAGTTCTTC; cdr3_aa: CASSLGLAGESEQFF
clone_size: few; d_call: NA; j_call: TRBJ1-2; v_call: TRBV19; cdr3_nt: TGTGCCAGTAGTCTTACACAGGCCGTCTATGGCTACACCTTC; cdr3_aa: CASSLTQAVYGYTF
clone_size: few; d_call: TRBD2; j_call: TRBJ2-3; v_call: TRBV4-1; cdr3_nt: TGCGCCAGCAGCCAAGATGCATGGGGGGGGAACACAGATACGCAGTATTTT; cdr3_aa: CASSQDAWGGNTDTQYF
clone_size: NA; d_call: TRBD2; j_call: TRBJ2-3; v_call: TRBV30; cdr3_nt: TGTGCCTGGAGTAAGGGAGGGTATGGCACAGATACGCAGTATTTT; cdr3_aa: CAWSKGGYGTDTQYF
clone_size: NA; d_call: TRBD1; j_call: TRBJ1-3; v_call: TRBV4-1; cdr3_nt: TGCGCCAGCAGCCAAGAGCAGGACAGGCTAGGAAACACCATATATTTT; cdr3_aa: CASSQEQDRLGNTIYF
clone_size: few; d_call: NA; j_call: TRBJ2-6; v_call: TRBV6-5; cdr3_nt: TGTGCCAGCAGCTACTTTCGGGGATCTGGGGCCAACGTCCTGACTTTC; cdr3_aa: CASSYFRGSGANVLTF
clone_size: many; d_call: NA; j_call: TRBJ2-6; v_call: TRBV29-1; cdr3_nt: TGCAGCGTTACCCCGCAGGGATCCGGGGCCAACGTCCTGACTTTC; cdr3_aa: CSVTPQGSGANVLTF
clone_size: few; d_call: NA; j_call: TRBJ1-2; v_call: TRBV9; cdr3_nt: TGTGCCAGCAGCCCGGAGCTATCCACCTATGGCTACACCTTC; cdr3_aa: CASSPELSTYGYTF
clone_size: NA; d_call: TRBD2; j_call: TRBJ2-1; v_call: TRBV9; cdr3_nt: TGTGCCAGCAGCGTGGGGACTAGCGGATACAATGAGCAGTTCTTC; cdr3_aa: CASSVGTSGYNEQFF
clone_size: NA; d_call: NA; j_call: TRBJ1-1; v_call: TRBV30; cdr3_nt: TGTGCCTGGAGTCCCATGAACACTGAAGCTTTCTTT; cdr3_aa: CAWSPMNTEAFF
clone_size: NA; d_call: NA; j_call: TRBJ2-4; v_call: TRBV9; cdr3_nt: TGTGCCAGCAGCGTAGGGACCCCCGGAGGCATTCAGTACTTC; cdr3_aa: CASSVGTPGGIQYF
clone_size: NA; d_call: TRBD1; j_call: TRBJ2-4; v_call: TRBV2; cdr3_nt: TGTGCCAGCTTGGGACAGGGGATAGCCAAAAACATTCAGTACTTC; cdr3_aa: CASLGQGIAKNIQYF
clone_size: few; d_call: TRBD1; j_call: TRBJ2-3; v_call: TRBV18; cdr3_nt: TGTGCCAGCTCACCCCGACAGGGATCCCTTAACACAGATACGCAGTATTTT; cdr3_aa: CASSPRQGSLNTDTQYF
clone_size: NA; d_call: NA; j_call: TRBJ1-1; v_call: TRBV29-1; cdr3_nt: TGCAGCGCTCCGAGTCAGGCTGGGAACACTGAAGCTTTCTTT; cdr3_aa: CSAPSQAGNTEAFF
clone_size: few; d_call: NA; j_call: TRBJ2-7; v_call: TRBV27; cdr3_nt: TGTGCCAGCAGTTTCTCCGGTGTCGACAACTACGAGCAGTACTTC; cdr3_aa: CASSFSGVDNYEQYF
clone_size: NA; d_call: NA; j_call: TRBJ1-4; v_call: TRBV28; cdr3_nt: TGTGCCAGCAGTTTATCAGGGGACATGAGGGAAAAACTGTTTTTT; cdr3_aa: CASSLSGDMREKLFF
clone_size: few; d_call: NA; j_call: TRBJ1-1; v_call: TRBV5-1; cdr3_nt: TGCGCCAGCAGCTTGATGGGAGGCACTGAAGCTTTCTTT; cdr3_aa: CASSLMGGTEAFF
clone_size: NA; d_call: NA; j_call: TRBJ2-7; v_call: TRBV18; cdr3_nt: TGTGCCAGCTCACCAACGAACAGCTTACAGGGCGACGAGCAGTACTTC; cdr3_aa: CASSPTNSLQGDEQYF
clone_size: many; d_call: TRBD1; j_call: TRBJ2-5; v_call: TRBV5-1; cdr3_nt: TGCGCCAGCAGCGCACGGACAGGGGGAGAGACCCAGTACTTC; cdr3_aa: CASSARTGGETQYF
clone_size: NA; d_call: NA; j_call: TRBJ1-2; v_call: TRBV5-1; cdr3_nt: TGCGCCAGCAGCGTTGCCCCAGGGTTCTTCTATGGCTACACCTTC; cdr3_aa: CASSVAPGFFYGYTF
clone_size: NA; d_call: NA; j_call: TRBJ1-2; v_call: TRBV13; cdr3_nt: TGTGCCAGCAGCCGAGCGGGCCTCTATGGCTACACCTTC; cdr3_aa: CASSRAGLYGYTF
clone_size: few; d_call: NA; j_call: TRBJ1-4; v_call: TRBV6-5; cdr3_nt: TGTGCCAGCAGTAATCTACAGGCGAAGAGTGAAAAACTGTTTTTT; cdr3_aa: CASSNLQAKSEKLFF
clone_size: few; d_call: NA; j_call: TRBJ2-2; v_call: TRBV6-6; cdr3_nt: TGTGCCAGCAGGACGGGGAACACCGGGGAGCTGTTTTTT; cdr3_aa: CASRTGNTGELFF
clone_size: few; d_call: TRBD1; j_call: TRBJ2-2; v_call: TRBV28; cdr3_nt: TGTGCCAGCAGTTCGCCCACAGGGGCAGACACCGGGGAGCTGTTTTTT; cdr3_aa: CASSSPTGADTGELFF
clone_size: NA; d_call: NA; j_call: TRBJ1-1; v_call: TRBV7-3; cdr3_nt: TGTGCCAGCAGCACACAGGAGAACACTGAAGCTTTCTTT; cdr3_aa: CASSTQENTEAFF
clone_size: NA; d_call: NA; j_call: TRBJ1-1; v_call: TRBV29-1; cdr3_nt: TGCAGCGTTGCCCCGACTGAAGCTTTCTTT; cdr3_aa: CSVAPTEAFF
clone_size: few; d_call: NA; j_call: TRBJ2-1; v_call: TRBV7-3; cdr3_nt: TGTGCCAGCAGCTTATGGGTGACGACATCCAGTGAGCAGTTCTTC; cdr3_aa: CASSLWVTTSSEQFF
clone_size: few; d_call: NA; j_call: TRBJ2-7; v_call: TRBV7-2; cdr3_nt: TGTGCCAGCAGCCCCACAAACTACGAGCAGTACTTC; cdr3_aa: CASSPTNYEQYF
clone_size: many; d_call: NA; j_call: TRBJ2-1; v_call: TRBV6-6; cdr3_nt: TGTGCCAGCAGGGAGGGGTCGGGTAATGAGCAGTTCTTC; cdr3_aa: CASREGSGNEQFF